This is a list of T cell receptor beta chains from one sample in a study of cytomegalovirus exposure and HLA in healthy donors. The method was immunoSEQ multiplex PCR; TCRdb's version includes in-frame clones alone and lacks a portion of them. This table holds over 85,000 clones, roughly two thirds found once. Material: PBMCs. All receptors come from a man aged 35 to 55 in good health and CMV-seronegative. The CDR3 runs from the conserved cysteine through the conserved F or W. The order of the fields is clone size, D gene, J gene, CDR3 length, V gene, CDR3 DNA, CDR3 protein. D genes are given only for firm matches. Clone size is shown for a subset of rows, as once, few, many or a class of expanded clone.

>.|.|TRBJ1-3|11|TRBV20-1
TGCAGTGCGAAACTCGGAAACACCATATATTTT
CSAKLGNTIYF
>.|TRBD2|TRBJ2-7|16|TRBV9
TGTGCCAGCAGCTTCCGGACTAGCGGGGGAAGGGACGAGCAGTACTTC
CASSFRTSGGRDEQYF
>.|TRBD1|TRBJ1-5|12|TRBV2
TGTGCCAGCAGCCGGGGGACAGAAGCCCAGCATTTT
CASSRGTEAQHF
>.|.|TRBJ1-1|13|TRBV28
TGTGCCAGCAGTACAGGGTTTGGGACTGAAGCTTTCTTT
CASSTGFGTEAFF
>.|TRBD1|TRBJ1-4|16|TRBV5-1
TGCGCCAGCAGCTCAACCCGGACAGGGGTTGGTGAAAAACTGTTTTTT
CASSSTRTGVGEKLFF
>.|.|TRBJ2-5|15|TRBV7-2
TGTGCCAGCAGCTCACCTATAGCTGGTTCTGAGACCCAGTACTTC
CASSSPIAGSETQYF
>.|.|TRBJ2-2|15|TRBV5-1
TGCGCCAGCAGCTTCGGGACACCGAACACCGGGGAGCTGTTTTTT
CASSFGTPNTGELFF
>few|TRBD1|TRBJ2-1|16|TRBV13
TGTGCCAGCAGCAGATACAGGGGGCTTCCGTACAATGAGCAGTTCTTC
CASSRYRGLPYNEQFF
>.|TRBD1|TRBJ2-1|14|TRBV6-5
TGTGCCAGCAGCAGACAGGGGCTAGACAATGAGCAGTTCTTC
CASSRQGLDNEQFF
>.|TRBD2|TRBJ2-1|15|TRBV5-1
TGCGCCAGCAGCTTGGAGGGACTAGGGTCGAATGAGCAGTTCTTC
CASSLEGLGSNEQFF
>once|.|TRBJ2-7|13|TRBV9
TGTGCCAGCAGCGTAAATGGAGCCTACGAGCAGTACTTC
CASSVNGAYEQYF
>.|TRBD1|TRBJ1-1|14|TRBV6-5
TGTGCCAGCAGTTGGGACAGCCTGAACACTGAAGCTTTCTTT
CASSWDSLNTEAFF
>.|TRBD1|TRBJ2-2|19|TRBV7-2
TGTGCCAGCAGCTTGAAGGACAGGGACCTGGAGGGGAACACCGGGGAGCTGTTTTTT
CASSLKDRDLEGNTGELFF
>.|.|TRBJ1-3|16|TRBV27
TGTGCCAGCAGCCCATCCAGCGGTGAATCTGGAAACACCATATATTTT
CASSPSSGESGNTIYF
>.|TRBD1|TRBJ1-1|13|TRBV5-5
TGTGCCAGCAGGGGGGGACAGGGCACTGAAGCTTTCTTT
CASRGGQGTEAFF